Listed below are T cell receptor beta chains from one sample, sequenced in a study of molecular identifiers for immune sequencing clone quantification. TCRdb fed the PCR reads into MiXCR, producing one record per CDR3 protein. The sample consists of about 98,000 distinct CDR3 sequences, 30% to 35% of them appearing once. Sequenced sample: naive CD8+ T cells from blood, with Jurkat cell RNA spiked in. The receptors originated from a human donor in good health. Some libraries in this study had Jurkat cell RNA spiked in. Each CDR3 is given with its conserved first and last residue. A D gene is named only where the DNA matches it firmly. Some rows mark clone size as missing; the rest say once, few, many or name a class of expanded clone.

CDR3	DNA	V	size	J	D
CASRDGITDTQYF	TGTGCCAGCAGGGACGGGATCACAGATACGCAGTATTTT	TRBV2	few	TRBJ2-3	.
CAWKRAGNTIYF	TGTGCCTGGAAACGAGCTGGAAACACCATATATTTT	TRBV30	few	TRBJ1-3	.
CSVSAGNGHEQYF	TGCAGCGTTTCCGCGGGAAACGGTCACGAGCAGTACTTC	TRBV29-1	many	TRBJ2-7	.
CASSYPGQRIGEQYF	TGTGCCAGCAGCTACCCGGGACAAAGAATAGGGGAGCAGTACTTC	TRBV5-4	.	TRBJ2-7	.
CASSLFGGSSYEQYF	TGTGCCAGCAGTTTATTTGGCGGAAGCTCCTACGAGCAGTACTTC	TRBV28	few	TRBJ2-7	.
CASSPHGTDEQYF	TGTGCCAGCAGCCCCCACGGGACCGACGAGCAGTACTTC	TRBV7-3	.	TRBJ2-7	.
CASSQVGSVEQYF	TGCGCCAGCAGCCAAGTGGGATCAGTCGAGCAGTACTTC	TRBV4-1	few	TRBJ2-7	.
CASSLAGRAELTDTQYF	TGTGCCAGCAGTTTGGCGGGTCGGGCAGAACTCACAGATACGCAGTATTTT	TRBV28	.	TRBJ2-3	.
CACSWPLTHYGYTF	TGTGCCTGCAGCTGGCCCCTGACACACTATGGCTACACCTTC	TRBV5-6	.	TRBJ1-2	.
CASSFWRETLHF	TGTGCCAGCAGCTTTTGGCGTGAGACCCTCCACTTT	TRBV7-9	.	TRBJ1-6	.
CSVDPSPGTGLQETQYF	TGCAGCGTTGACCCCTCCCCCGGGACAGGGTTGCAAGAGACCCAGTACTTC	TRBV29-1	few	TRBJ2-5	TRBD1
CASSQEYGQGETDTQYF	TGTGCCAGCAGCCAAGAATACGGACAGGGAGAAACAGATACGCAGTATTTT	TRBV3-1	.	TRBJ2-3	TRBD1
CASSFPKNIQYF	TGTGCCAGCAGTTTCCCCAAAAACATTCAGTACTTC	TRBV12-3/TRBV12-4	many	TRBJ2-4	.
CASSLEGFSPLHF	TGTGCCAGCAGCTTAGAAGGGTTTTCACCCCTCCACTTT	TRBV7-2	few	TRBJ1-6	.
CASIPDPTGELFF	TGTGCCAGCATACCTGACCCTACCGGGGAGCTGTTTTTT	TRBV12-3/TRBV12-4	.	TRBJ2-2	.
CASSQGREREYEQYF	TGCGCCAGCAGCCAAGGGCGGGAGAGGGAGTACGAGCAGTACTTC	TRBV4-1	.	TRBJ2-7	TRBD2